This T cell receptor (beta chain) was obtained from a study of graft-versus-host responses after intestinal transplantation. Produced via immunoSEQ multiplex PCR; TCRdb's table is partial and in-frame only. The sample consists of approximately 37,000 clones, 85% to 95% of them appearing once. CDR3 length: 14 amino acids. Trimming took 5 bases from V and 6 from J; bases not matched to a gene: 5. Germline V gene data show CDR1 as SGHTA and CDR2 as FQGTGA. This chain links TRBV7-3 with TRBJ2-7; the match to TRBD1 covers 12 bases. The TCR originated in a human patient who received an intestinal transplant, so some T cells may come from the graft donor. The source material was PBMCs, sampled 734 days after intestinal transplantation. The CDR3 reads CASSPGTGGSEQYF. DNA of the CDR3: TGTGCCAGCAGCCCCGGGACAGGGGGCTCCGAGCAGTACTTC.